A single sample is the source of the 16 T cell receptor beta chains below, sequenced in a study of cytomegalovirus exposure and HLA in healthy donors. Primers included in the PCR were 60 Vbeta and 13 Jbeta primers. Only in-frame clones appear in the TCRdb table, and some are missing; sequencing was by immunoSEQ multiplex PCR. Of 100,000 to 150,000 clones listed, just under 75% were seen once; the top ten hold around 7%. Sequenced sample: PBMCs. These receptors were taken from a man aged 35 to 55 in good health and CMV-seropositive.

The rearrangement joins TRBV25-1 to TRBJ2-1, with 13 nucleotides matching TRBD2. Germline V gives CDR1 MGHDK, CDR2 SYGVNS. V dropped 6 bases and J dropped 8; count of bases not matched to a gene: 10. The CDR3 length is 16 residues. In DNA form, the CDR3 reads TGTGCCAGCAGCTCTACCGGACTAGCGGGGGCGGATGAGCAGTTCTTC. It yields the protein CASSSTGLAGADEQFF.

The V gene is TRBV10-3, the J gene TRBJ1-2; D not certain. The CDR3 has 12 amino acids. The germline V and J ends were trimmed by 10 bases and 2 bases, with 11 bases remaining between them. The germline V gene encodes CDR1 ENHRY and CDR2 SYGVKD. CDR3: CATINKNYGYTF. CDR3 nucleotides: TGTGCCACCATTAACAAGAACTATGGCTACACCTTC.

The chain employs TRBV27 and TRBJ1-5, with D possibly matching TRBD1 (6 bases). Germline CDR1 is MNHEY and CDR2 is SMNVEV (reference sequence). CDR3 size: 14 residues. V lost 6 bases and J 6 bases, leaving 15 bases between the germline ends. CDR3 sequence reads: CASSMGQGSQPQHF. The CDR3 DNA sequence: TGTGCCAGCAGCATGGGGCAGGGGAGTCAGCCCCAGCATTTT.

The chain joins TRBV7-2 to TRBJ2-7, with 9 bases matching TRBD1. The CDR3 sequence is 14 residues long. Germline values: CDR1 SGHTA, CDR2 FQGNSA. The V segment lost 4 bases and the J segment 3 bases; nucleotides outside the gene matches: 4. The CDR3 sequence is CASSSGTGYYEQYF. The CDR3 DNA follows: TGTGCCAGCAGCTCGGGGACAGGGTACTACGAGCAGTACTTC.

This clone appeared a few times. The V gene is TRBV10-3, the J gene TRBJ1-2; the match to TRBD1 covers 12 bases. Losses at the gene ends were 4 bases for V and 8 bases for J; bases not matched to a gene: 8. CDR3 length: 15 amino acids. CDR1 ENHRY and CDR2 SYGVKD come from the germline V gene. CDR3: CAISVRDRGPGGYTF. In nucleotides, the CDR3 is TGTGCCATCAGTGTCCGGGACAGGGGGCCTGGAGGCTACACCTTC.

The chain is built from TRBV5-3 and TRBJ1-6; 9 bases match TRBD1. TRBV5-3 is placed among ORFs of uncertain function. The CDR3 covers 14 residues. With 8 bases clipped from V and 5 bases from J, the junction kept 5 bases outside the gene matches. In DNA, the CDR3 is TGTGCCAGGTTGGGGACAGGGAATAATTCACCCCTCCACTTT. Its protein product is CARLGTGNNSPLHF.

The rearrangement joins TRBV7-9 to TRBJ1-2; 7 bases line up with TRBD1. Germline CDR1 SEHNR, CDR2 FQNEAQ (reference sequence). Trimming removed 3 bases from V and 4 bases from J; junction bases left unmatched: 8. The length of the CDR3 is 15 residues. The CDR3 DNA follows: TGTGCCAGCAGCTTGGACCGGGACAGTTCCTATGGCTACACCTTC. Its translation: CASSLDRDSSYGYTF.

The chain links TRBV5-1 to TRBJ2-5; 7 nucleotides agree with TRBD1. After removal of 4 bases from V and 4 bases from J, the junction contained 7 bases not matched to a gene. The length of the CDR3 is 14 residues. Looked up from germline, CDR1 is SGHRS and CDR2 is YFSETQ. The CDR3 loop reads CASSLDRVGETQYF. CDR3 nucleotide sequence: TGCGCCAGCAGCCTAGACAGGGTGGGAGAGACCCAGTACTTC.

As for this clone: The sample has other DNA sequences that encode this CDR3 too. The chain joins TRBV5-4 to TRBJ2-2; 11 nucleotides match TRBD2. The CDR3 has 16 amino acids. The V segment lost 3 bases and the J segment 2 bases; nucleotides outside the gene matches: 3. Germline CDR1 SGHNT, CDR2 YYREEE (reference sequence). The CDR3 spells CASSSGLAGNTGELFF. CDR3 coding DNA: TGTGCCAGCAGCTCAGGACTAGCGGGCAACACCGGGGAGCTGTTTTTT.

This chain connects TRBV30 to TRBJ2-7, with TRBD1 identical over 9 bases. The germline V gene encodes CDR1 GTSNPN and CDR2 SVGIG (reference sequence). With V trimmed by 4 bases and J by 6 bases, 10 bases remained unmatched. The length of the CDR3 is 14 residues. CDR3 loop: CAWKGGQGRLEQYF. The CDR3 DNA is TGTGCCTGGAAAGGAGGACAGGGGAGGCTCGAGCAGTACTTC.

The chain carries TRBV7-9 and TRBJ2-1, with 9 bases matching TRBD1. Unmatched junction bases numbered 4, after V lost 4 bases and J lost 3 bases. Germline V gives CDR1 SEHNR, CDR2 FQNEAQ (reference sequence). The CDR3 covers 15 residues. The CDR3 DNA is TGTGCCAGCAGCTCCGGGACAGGGATCTACAATGAGCAGTTCTTC. As protein: CASSSGTGIYNEQFF.

The CDR3 sequence is CASSPSLARVEQYF. The CDR3 DNA reads as TGTGCCAGCAGCCCCTCGTTAGCCCGGGTCGAGCAGTACTTC. The chain combines TRBV6-6 with TRBJ2-7; no definite D call. Germline V gene lookup returns CDR1 MNHNY and CDR2 SVGAGI (reference sequence). With 6 bases removed from V and 6 bases from J, the gap between germline ends came to 18 bases. The CDR3 has 14 amino acids.

The chain couples TRBV21-1 to TRBJ2-7; the table names TRBD1, a call not compared with the DNA. TRBV21-1 represents a pseudogene. The CDR3 contains 15 residues. CDR3 in amino acids: CASSTHDRAPYEQYF. For the CDR3, the DNA is TGTGCCAGCAGCACTCATGACAGGGCTCCCTACGAGCAGTACTTC.

The V gene is TRBV7-9, the J gene TRBJ1-1; D is unclear. Germline V gene lookup returns CDR1 SEHNR and CDR2 FQNEAQ (reference sequence). The ends were cut back, 5 bases at V and 4 bases at J, with 8 bases in the middle. This CDR3 is 12 amino acids long. CDR3 nucleotide sequence: TGTGCCAGCAGCCCTGGAGCCACTGAAGCTTTCTTT. It encodes CASSPGATEAFF.

The genes are TRBV5-1 and TRBJ2-7, with TRBD2 identical over 9 bases. This CDR3 contains 15 residues. In germline, CDR1 is SGHRS, CDR2 YFSETQ. The V and J ends lost 2 bases and 1 base, in that order; junction bases with no gene match: 4. The CDR3 spells CASSFSSGASYEQYF. The DNA for the CDR3 is TGCGCCAGCAGCTTCTCTAGCGGGGCTTCCTACGAGCAGTACTTC.

The J gene is TRBJ1-5, the V gene TRBV6-1; D call uncertain. The CDR3 is 16 residues long. Germline V gene sequence: CDR1 MNHNS, CDR2 SASEGT. Trimming stripped 0 bases from V and 0 bases from J, with 9 bases between. The CDR3 bases are TGTGCCAGCAGTGAAGCGGGCAGCTATAGCAATCAGCCCCAGCATTTT. As protein: CASSEAGSYSNQPQHF.